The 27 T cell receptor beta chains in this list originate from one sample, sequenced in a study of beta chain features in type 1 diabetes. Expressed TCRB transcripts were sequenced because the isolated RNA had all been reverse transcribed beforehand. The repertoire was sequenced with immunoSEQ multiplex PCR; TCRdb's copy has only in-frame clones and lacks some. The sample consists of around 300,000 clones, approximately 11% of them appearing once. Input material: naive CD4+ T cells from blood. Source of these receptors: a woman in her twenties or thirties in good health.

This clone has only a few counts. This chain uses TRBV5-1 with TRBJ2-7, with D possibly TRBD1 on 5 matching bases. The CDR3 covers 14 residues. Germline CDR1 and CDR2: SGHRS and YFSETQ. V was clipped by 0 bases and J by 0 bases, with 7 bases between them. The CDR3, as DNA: TGCGCCAGCAGCTTGGGACAGCCCTCCTACGAGCAGTACTTC. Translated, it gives CASSLGQPSYEQYF.

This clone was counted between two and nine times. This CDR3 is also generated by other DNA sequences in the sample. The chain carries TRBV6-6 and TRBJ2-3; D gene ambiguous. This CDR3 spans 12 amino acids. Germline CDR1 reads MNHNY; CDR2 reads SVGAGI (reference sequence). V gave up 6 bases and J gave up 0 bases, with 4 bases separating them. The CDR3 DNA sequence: TGTGCCAGCAGCGGGAGCACAGATACGCAGTATTTT. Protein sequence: CASSGSTDTQYF.

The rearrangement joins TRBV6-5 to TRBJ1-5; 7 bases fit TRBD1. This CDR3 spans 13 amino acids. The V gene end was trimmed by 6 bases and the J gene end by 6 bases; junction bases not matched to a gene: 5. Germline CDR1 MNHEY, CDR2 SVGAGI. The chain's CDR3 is CASSRDRVQPQHF. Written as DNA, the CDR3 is TGTGCCAGCAGCCGCGACAGGGTTCAGCCCCAGCATTTT.

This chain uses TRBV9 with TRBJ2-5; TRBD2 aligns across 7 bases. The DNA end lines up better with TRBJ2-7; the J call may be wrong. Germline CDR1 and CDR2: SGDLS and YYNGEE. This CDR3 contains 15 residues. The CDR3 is CASSPRWAGAPEQYF. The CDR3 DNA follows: TGTGCCAGCAGCCCCCGATGGGCGGGAGCGCCCGAGCAGTACTTC.

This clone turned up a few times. CDR3 in DNA: TGTGCCAGCAGTTACGGAGGAACTGAGCAGTTCTTC. This gives the protein CASSYGGTEQFF. This sequence joins TRBV6-5 and TRBJ2-1, with TRBD2 as a possible D gene (5 bases). Trimming cost V 2 bases and J 9 bases, with 8 bases left between them. CDR3 length: 12 amino acids. Germline values: CDR1 MNHEY, CDR2 SVGAGI.

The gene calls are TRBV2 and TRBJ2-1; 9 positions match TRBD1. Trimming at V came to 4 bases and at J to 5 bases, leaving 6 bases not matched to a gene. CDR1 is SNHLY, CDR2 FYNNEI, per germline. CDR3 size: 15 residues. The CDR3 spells CASSVWDREDNEQFF. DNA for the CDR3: TGTGCCAGCAGTGTTTGGGACAGGGAGGACAATGAGCAGTTCTTC. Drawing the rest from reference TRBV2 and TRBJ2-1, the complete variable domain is EPEVTQTPSHQVTQMGQEVILRCVPISNHLYFYWYRQILGQKVEFLVSFYNNEISEKSEIFDDQFSVERPDGSNFTLKIRSTKLEDSAMYFCASSVWDREDNEQFFGPGTRLTVL.

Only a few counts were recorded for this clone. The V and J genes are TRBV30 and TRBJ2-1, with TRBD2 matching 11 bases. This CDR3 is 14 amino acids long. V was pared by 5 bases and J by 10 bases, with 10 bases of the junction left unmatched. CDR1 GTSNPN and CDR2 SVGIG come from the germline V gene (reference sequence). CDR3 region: CAWSGTSGPSEQFF. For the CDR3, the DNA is TGTGCCTGGTCCGGGACTAGCGGTCCCAGCGAGCAGTTCTTC.

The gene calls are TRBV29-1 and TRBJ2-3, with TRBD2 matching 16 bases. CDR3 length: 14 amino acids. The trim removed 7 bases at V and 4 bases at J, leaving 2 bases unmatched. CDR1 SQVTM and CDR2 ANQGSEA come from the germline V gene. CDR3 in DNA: TGCAGCGGCGGGACTAGCGGGAGGGCAGATACGCAGTATTTT. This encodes CSGGTSGRADTQYF.

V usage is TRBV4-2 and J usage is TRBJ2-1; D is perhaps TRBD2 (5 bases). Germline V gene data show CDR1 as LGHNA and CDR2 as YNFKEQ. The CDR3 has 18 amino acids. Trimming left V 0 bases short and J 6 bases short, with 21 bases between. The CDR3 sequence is CASSQDPQKGARGNEQFF. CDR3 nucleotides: TGTGCCAGCAGCCAAGATCCCCAAAAGGGTGCCCGGGGCAATGAGCAGTTCTTC.

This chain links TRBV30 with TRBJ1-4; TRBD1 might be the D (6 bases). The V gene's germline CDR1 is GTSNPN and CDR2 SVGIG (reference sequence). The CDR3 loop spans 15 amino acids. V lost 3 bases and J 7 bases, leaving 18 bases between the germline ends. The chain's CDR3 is CAWRGVGGGPEKLFF. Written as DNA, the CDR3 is TGTGCCTGGAGAGGCGTGGGAGGGGGACCTGAAAAACTGTTTTTT.

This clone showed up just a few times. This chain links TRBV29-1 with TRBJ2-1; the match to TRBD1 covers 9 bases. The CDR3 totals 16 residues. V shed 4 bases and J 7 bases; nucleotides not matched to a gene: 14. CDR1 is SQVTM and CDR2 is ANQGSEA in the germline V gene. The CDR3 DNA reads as TGCAGCGTTGCAGAGGTCCCGGGACAGGGAAAAAATGAGCAGTTCTTC. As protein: CSVAEVPGQGKNEQFF.

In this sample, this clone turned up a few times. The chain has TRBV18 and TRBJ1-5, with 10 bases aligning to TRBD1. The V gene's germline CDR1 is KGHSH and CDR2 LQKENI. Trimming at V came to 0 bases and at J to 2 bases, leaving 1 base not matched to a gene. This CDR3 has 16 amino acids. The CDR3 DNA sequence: TGTGCCAGCTCACCACCAGGGACAGGGGGCAATCAGCCCCAGCATTTT. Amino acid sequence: CASSPPGTGGNQPQHF.

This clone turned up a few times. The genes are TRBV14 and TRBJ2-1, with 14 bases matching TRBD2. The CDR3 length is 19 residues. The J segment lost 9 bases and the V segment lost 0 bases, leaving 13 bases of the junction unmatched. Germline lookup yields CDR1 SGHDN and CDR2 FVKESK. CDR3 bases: TGTGCCAGCAGCCAAGACGGACTAGCGGGAGGTTTCGGCTTTGGTGAGCAGTTCTTC. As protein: CASSQDGLAGGFGFGEQFF.

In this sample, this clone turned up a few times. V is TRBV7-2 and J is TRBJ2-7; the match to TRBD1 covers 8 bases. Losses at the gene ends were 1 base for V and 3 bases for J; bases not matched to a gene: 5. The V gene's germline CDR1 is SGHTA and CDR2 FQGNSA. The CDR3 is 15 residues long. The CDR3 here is CASSLVGQGSYEQYF. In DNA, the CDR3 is TGTGCCAGCAGCTTAGTCGGACAGGGAAGCTACGAGCAGTACTTC.

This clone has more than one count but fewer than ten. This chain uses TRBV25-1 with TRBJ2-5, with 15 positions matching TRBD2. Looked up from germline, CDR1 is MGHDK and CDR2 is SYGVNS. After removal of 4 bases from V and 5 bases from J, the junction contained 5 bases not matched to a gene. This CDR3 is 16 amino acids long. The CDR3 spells CASSVGTSGRSETQYF. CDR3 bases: TGTGCCAGCAGTGTCGGGACTAGCGGGAGGAGTGAGACCCAGTACTTC.

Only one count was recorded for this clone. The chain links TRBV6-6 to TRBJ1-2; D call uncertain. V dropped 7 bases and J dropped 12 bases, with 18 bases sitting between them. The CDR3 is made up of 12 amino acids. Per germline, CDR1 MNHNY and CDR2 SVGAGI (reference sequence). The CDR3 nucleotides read TGTGCCAGCACCAATTCCGCGGGTGTGCACACCTTC. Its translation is CASTNSAGVHTF.

The CDR3 coding sequence is TGTGCCTGGATCGACCCTAGCGGCGGATACGAGCAGTACTTC. Its translation is CAWIDPSGGYEQYF. The genes are TRBV30 and TRBJ2-7; 7 positions match TRBD2. The CDR3 totals 14 residues. From germline, CDR1 is GTSNPN and CDR2 SVGIG (reference sequence). V shed 4 bases, J shed 4 bases, and the junction held 10 bases outside the gene matches.

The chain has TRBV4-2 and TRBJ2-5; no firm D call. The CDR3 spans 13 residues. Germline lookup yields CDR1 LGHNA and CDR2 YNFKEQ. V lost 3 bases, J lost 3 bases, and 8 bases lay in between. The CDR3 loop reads CASSQGSKETQYF. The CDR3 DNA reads TGTGCCAGCAGCCAGGGCAGCAAAGAGACCCAGTACTTC.

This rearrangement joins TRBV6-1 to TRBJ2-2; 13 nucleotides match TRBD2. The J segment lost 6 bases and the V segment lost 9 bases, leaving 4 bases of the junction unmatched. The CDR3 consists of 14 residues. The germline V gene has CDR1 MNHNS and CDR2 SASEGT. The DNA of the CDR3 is TGTGCCAGTCGGACTAGCGGGAGAGCCGGGGAGCTGTTTTTT. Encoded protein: CASRTSGRAGELFF.

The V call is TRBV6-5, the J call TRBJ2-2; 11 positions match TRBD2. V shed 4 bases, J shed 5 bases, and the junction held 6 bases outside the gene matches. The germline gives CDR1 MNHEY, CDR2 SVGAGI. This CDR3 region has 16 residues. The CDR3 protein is CASSSGLAGGTGELFF. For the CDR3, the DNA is TGTGCCAGCAGTTCCGGTCTAGCGGGAGGTACCGGGGAGCTGTTTTTT.

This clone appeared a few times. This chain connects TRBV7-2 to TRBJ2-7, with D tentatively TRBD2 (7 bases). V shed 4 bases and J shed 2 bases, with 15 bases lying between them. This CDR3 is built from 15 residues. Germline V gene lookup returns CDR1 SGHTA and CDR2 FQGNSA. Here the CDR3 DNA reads TGTGCCAGCAGCTCCCGCGGGGGCAACCCCTACGAGCAGTACTTC. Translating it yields CASSSRGGNPYEQYF.

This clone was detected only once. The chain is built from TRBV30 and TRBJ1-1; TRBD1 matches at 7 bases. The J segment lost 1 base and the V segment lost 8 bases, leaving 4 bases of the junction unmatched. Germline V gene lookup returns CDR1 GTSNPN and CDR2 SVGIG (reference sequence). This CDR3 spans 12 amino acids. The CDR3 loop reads CAGDRENTEAFF. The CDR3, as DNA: TGTGCCGGAGACAGGGAGAACACTGAAGCTTTCTTT.

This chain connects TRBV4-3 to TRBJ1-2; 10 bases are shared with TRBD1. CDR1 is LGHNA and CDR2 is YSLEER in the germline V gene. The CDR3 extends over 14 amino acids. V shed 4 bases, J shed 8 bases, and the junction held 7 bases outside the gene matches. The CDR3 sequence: CASSPVGTGVGYTF. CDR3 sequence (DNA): TGCGCCAGCAGCCCGGTCGGGACAGGGGTCGGCTACACCTTC.

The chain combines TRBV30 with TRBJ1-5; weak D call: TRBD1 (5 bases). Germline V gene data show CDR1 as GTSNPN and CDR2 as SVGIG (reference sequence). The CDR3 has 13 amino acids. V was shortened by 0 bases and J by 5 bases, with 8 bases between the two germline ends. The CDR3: CAWSVRDYQPQHF. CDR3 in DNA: TGTGCCTGGAGTGTTAGGGACTATCAGCCCCAGCATTTT.

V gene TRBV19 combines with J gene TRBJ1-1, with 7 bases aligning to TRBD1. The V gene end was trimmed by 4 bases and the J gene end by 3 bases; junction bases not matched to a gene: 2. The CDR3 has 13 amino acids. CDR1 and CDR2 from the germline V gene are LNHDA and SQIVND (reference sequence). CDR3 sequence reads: CASSTTGDTEAFF. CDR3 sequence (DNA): TGTGCCAGTAGTACTACAGGGGACACTGAAGCTTTCTTT.

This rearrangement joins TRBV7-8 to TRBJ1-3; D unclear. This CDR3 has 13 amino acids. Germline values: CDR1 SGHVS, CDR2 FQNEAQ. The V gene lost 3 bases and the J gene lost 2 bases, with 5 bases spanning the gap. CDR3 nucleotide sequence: TGTGCCAGCAGCTTTCACACTGGAAACACCATATATTTT. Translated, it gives CASSFHTGNTIYF.

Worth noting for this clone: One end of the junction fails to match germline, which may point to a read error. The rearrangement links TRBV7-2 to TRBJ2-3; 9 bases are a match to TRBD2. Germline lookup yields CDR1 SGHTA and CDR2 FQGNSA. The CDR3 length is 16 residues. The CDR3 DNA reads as TGTGCCAGCAGATTAGGGGCGGGAGGGAGCACAGATACGCAGTATTTT. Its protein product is CASRLGAGGSTDTQYF.